The 5 T cell receptor beta chains listed next were all sequenced from one sample in a study of cytomegalovirus exposure and HLA in healthy donors. The data were produced by immunoSEQ multiplex PCR, yet TCRdb's version contains in-frame clones alone and is incomplete. The sample contains 100,000 to 150,000 clones, about 90% of which appear only once. The sample was PBMCs. These receptors were taken from a woman aged 18-29 years in good health and CMV-seronegative.

The rearrangement links TRBV2 to TRBJ2-7, with 7 bases lining up with TRBD2. The CDR3 extends over 11 amino acids. CDR1 SNHLY and CDR2 FYNNEI come from the germline V gene. V gave up 8 bases and J gave up 4 bases; unmatched junction bases: 2. DNA for the CDR3: TGTGCCAGCCGGGGGGAGTACGAGCAGTACTTC. Translation: CASRGEYEQYF.

V and J are TRBV29-1 and TRBJ2-5; maybe TRBD2 (6 bases). Germline V gene sequence: CDR1 SQVTM, CDR2 ANQGSEA. V lost 3 bases, J lost 2 bases, and 13 bases lay in between. The CDR3 sequence is 14 residues long. Here the CDR3 reads CSVDKGLDQETQYF. CDR3 nucleotide sequence: TGCAGCGTTGATAAGGGACTGGATCAAGAGACCCAGTACTTC.

The chain joins TRBV5-1 to TRBJ2-1, with 8 bases lining up with TRBD2. V lost 0 bases to trimming and J lost 9 bases; unmatched junction nucleotides: 11. CDR3 length: 16 residues. CDR1 is SGHRS, CDR2 YFSETQ, per germline. The CDR3 here is CASSLVFTSGGGEQFF. The CDR3 coding sequence is TGCGCCAGCAGCTTGGTATTTACTAGCGGCGGGGGTGAGCAGTTCTTC.

The V gene is TRBV6-5, the J gene TRBJ2-7, with 13 bases matching TRBD2. There are 15 residues in the CDR3. V lost 4 bases, J lost 4 bases, and 4 bases stayed unmatched. CDR1 and CDR2 (germline): MNHEY, SVGAGI. In DNA, the CDR3 is TGTGCCAGCAGTTCCCCGGGACTAGCGGGATACGAGCAGTACTTC. This encodes CASSSPGLAGYEQYF.

For the CDR3, the DNA is TGCGCCAGCAGCTTGGCGGGACTAGCGGGGCTCGAGACCCAGTACTTC. Translated: CASSLAGLAGLETQYF. The chain is built from TRBV5-1 and TRBJ2-5, with 13 bases fitting TRBD2. Germline V lookup: CDR1 SGHRS, CDR2 YFSETQ. The CDR3 is made up of 16 amino acids. The junction had 4 bases not matched to a gene; V was cut back by 0 bases and J by 5 bases. Complete variable domain (other parts from reference TRBV5-1 and TRBJ2-5): KAGVTQTPRYLIKTRGQQVTLSCSPISGHRSVSWYQQTPGQGLQFLFEYFSETQRNKGNFPGRFSGRQFSNSRSEMNVSTLELGDSALYLCASSLAGLAGLETQYFGPGTRLLVL.